The 17 T cell receptor beta chains below were found in one sample sequenced in a study of identical twins. TCRdb processed the 5' RACE reads anew with MiXCR; each CDR3 protein has one entry. The repertoire holds 1.5 million to 2 million distinct CDR3 sequences, with about 32% as singletons. Specimen: cord blood. The source of these receptors is a newborn girl in good health.

The chain combines TRBV20-1 with TRBJ2-3; no reliable D call. This CDR3 is 14 amino acids long. The V and J ends lost 3 bases and 0 bases respectively, with 10 bases between them. Germline V gives CDR1 DFQATT, CDR2 SNEGSKA (reference sequence). Here the CDR3 DNA reads TGCAGTGCTAGGTACGCGCGTAGCACAGATACGCAGTATTTT. Amino acid sequence: CSARYARSTDTQYF.

This clonotype was seen a handful of times. The chain links TRBV10-3 to TRBJ2-7, with D perhaps TRBD1 or TRBD2 (5 bases each). Trimming took 7 bases from V and 0 from J, leaving 13 bases between them. The CDR3 is 14 residues long. From germline, CDR1 is ENHRY and CDR2 SYGVKD. CDR3 sequence: CAIKDPGSSYEQYF. The CDR3, as DNA: TGTGCCATCAAGGATCCAGGGAGCTCCTACGAGCAGTACTTC.

This clonotype has a handful of counts. The chain combines TRBV10-1 with TRBJ2-5; D may be TRBD1 (6 bases). V lost 0 bases and J 1 base, leaving 9 bases between the germline ends. The CDR3 loop spans 15 amino acids. CDR1 and CDR2 (germline): WNHNN, SYGVQD (reference sequence). CDR3 in DNA: TGCGCCAGCAGTGAGTCGGTAGGGGGCCAAGAGACCCAGTACTTC. This translates into CASSESVGGQETQYF.

This clonotype was found a few times. The chain is built from TRBV2 and TRBJ1-5, with 9 bases fitting TRBD1. The J segment lost 3 bases and the V segment lost 6 bases, leaving 9 bases of the junction unmatched. This CDR3 comprises 16 residues. Looked up from germline, CDR1 is SNHLY and CDR2 is FYNNEI. CDR3: CASRVGQGKVNQPQHF. The CDR3 bases are TGTGCCAGCAGGGTTGGACAGGGGAAAGTCAATCAGCCCCAGCATTTT. Variable domain in full (rest from reference TRBV2 and TRBJ1-5): EPEVTQTPSHQVTQMGQEVILRCVPISNHLYFYWYRQILGQKVEFLVSFYNNEISEKSEIFDDQFSVERPDGSNFTLKIRSTKLEDSAMYFCASRVGQGKVNQPQHFGDGTRLSIL.

The rearrangement uses TRBV28 and TRBJ2-3; D remains ambiguous. Trimming removed 6 bases at V and 2 bases at J, with 12 bases between. This CDR3 has 14 residues. Per the germline V gene, CDR1 is MDHEN and CDR2 is SYDVKM. The CDR3 nucleotides are TGTGCCAGCAGCAATGGGCAAAACACAGATACGCAGTATTTT. Encoded protein: CASSNGQNTDTQYF.

This clonotype appeared a few times. The genes are TRBV7-2 and TRBJ2-3; D unclear. Germline assignment: CDR1 SGHTA and CDR2 FQGNSA. V lost 5 bases to trimming and J lost 4 bases, with 13 bases between them. CDR3 length: 14 residues. The CDR3 sequence is CASSPALVADTQYF. DNA of the CDR3: TGTGCCAGCAGCCCTGCCCTAGTCGCAGATACGCAGTATTTT.

The table lists this clonotype with many counts. The V call is TRBV5-1, the J call TRBJ2-7; 7 positions agree with TRBD1. The germline V gene has CDR1 SGHRS and CDR2 YFSETQ. The CDR3 spans 15 residues. J lost 4 bases, V lost 3 bases, and 10 bases had no gene match. The CDR3 loop is CASSWGTAQEYEQYF. The CDR3, as DNA: TGCGCCAGCAGCTGGGGGACAGCCCAAGAGTACGAGCAGTACTTC.

The table lists this clonotype with a few counts. This chain joins TRBV9 and TRBJ2-5, with unresolved D. The tail of the sequence fits TRBJ2-7 better, so the J call may be wrong. The CDR3 has 16 residues. CDR1 and CDR2 (germline): SGDLS, YYNGEE. This chain's CDR3 is CASSTTWASGRDEQYF. In DNA, the CDR3 is TGTGCCAGCAGCACGACCTGGGCCTCCGGGCGCGACGAGCAGTACTTC.

This clonotype has only a few counts. V is TRBV28 and J is TRBJ2-3; TRBD2 matches 7 bases. The CDR3 is 14 amino acids. The trim removed 7 bases at V and 3 bases at J, leaving 7 bases unmatched. Germline V gives CDR1 MDHEN, CDR2 SYDVKM. CDR3 residues: CASIGAGRTDTQYF. As DNA, the CDR3 is TGTGCCAGCATAGGAGCGGGACGGACAGATACGCAGTATTTT. The full variable domain, in which reference TRBV28 and TRBJ2-3 provide the parts outside the CDR3, is DVKVTQSSRYLVKRTGEKVFLECVQDMDHENMFWYRQDPGLGLRLIYFSYDVKMKEKGDIPEGYSVSREKKERFSLILESASTNQTSMYLCASIGAGRTDTQYFGPGTRLTVL.

The CDR3 DNA follows: TGTGCCAGCAGCTTGACTAGCGGGTCATTTTGGGTGTACAATGAGCAGTTCTTC. Protein sequence: CASSLTSGSFWVYNEQFF. The chain employs TRBV5-5 and TRBJ2-1; TRBD2 agrees at 9 bases. Germline V lookup: CDR1 SGHKS, CDR2 YYEKEE (reference sequence). V trimming: 1 base; J trimming: 4 bases; junction bases outside the gene matches: 12. There are 18 residues in the CDR3.

This clonotype was recorded a few times. The genes are TRBV15 and TRBJ2-1; 8 bases map to TRBD2. This CDR3 spans 15 amino acids. Germline assignment: CDR1 LNHNV and CDR2 YYDKDF (reference sequence). J lost 4 bases, V lost 5 bases, and 7 bases had no gene match. The CDR3 loop reads CATSSRTSGYNEQFF. CDR3 nucleotide sequence: TGTGCCACCAGCTCCCGCACTAGCGGATACAATGAGCAGTTCTTC.

This clonotype was seen repeatedly, ten times or more. This chain uses TRBV11-2 with TRBJ1-1, with a possible D match to TRBD1 (6 bases). The CDR3 totals 14 residues. Germline lookup yields CDR1 SGHAT and CDR2 FQNNGV. V lost 3 bases, J lost 1 base, and 9 bases lay in between. CDR3 bases: TGTGCCAGCAGCTTGACGACAGGGAACACTGAAGCTTTCTTT. This codes for CASSLTTGNTEAFF. Filled out from reference TRBV11-2 and TRBJ1-1, the complete variable domain reads EAGVAQSPRYKIIEKRQSVAFWCNPISGHATLYWYQQILGQGPKLLIQFQNNGVVDDSQLPKDRFSAERLKGVDSTLKIQPAKLEDSAVYLCASSLTTGNTEAFFGQGTRLTVV.

The V call is TRBV4-2, the J call TRBJ1-4; 7 bases line up with TRBD1. Germline lookup yields CDR1 LGHNA and CDR2 YNFKEQ. This CDR3 spans 15 amino acids. V shed 1 base, J shed 5 bases, and the junction held 4 bases outside the gene matches. For the CDR3, the DNA is TGTGCCAGCAGCCAAGGACAGGGAGGGAATGAAAAACTGTTTTTT. It is translated as CASSQGQGGNEKLFF.

The chain links TRBV6-1 to TRBJ2-7; TRBD2 is a possible D gene (6 bases). The V end lost 1 base, the J end lost 4 bases, and 11 bases lay between the germline ends. The CDR3 covers 14 residues. Germline values: CDR1 MNHNS, CDR2 SASEGT. The CDR3 reads CASSEGMAGYEQYF. The CDR3 region has the DNA TGTGCCAGCAGTGAAGGGATGGCGGGGTACGAGCAGTACTTC.

The rearrangement links TRBV20-1 to TRBJ2-2; 12 bases line up with TRBD2. The length of the CDR3 is 15 residues. CDR1 DFQATT and CDR2 SNEGSKA come from the germline V gene (reference sequence). V lost 1 base, J lost 4 bases, and 1 base stayed unmatched. The CDR3 nucleotides are TGCAGTGCTAGAGGACTAGCGGGGGTCACCGGGGAGCTGTTTTTT. This gives the protein CSARGLAGVTGELFF.

The chain has TRBV10-3 and TRBJ1-3; 7 bases agree with TRBD1. From germline, CDR1 is ENHRY and CDR2 SYGVKD. There are 13 residues in the CDR3. The V segment lost 6 bases and the J segment 4 bases; nucleotides outside the gene matches: 3. Here the CDR3 DNA reads TGTGCCATCAGAACAGGGGAAGGAAACACCATATATTTT. Protein product: CAIRTGEGNTIYF.

This clonotype was seen just once. The chain uses TRBV6-5 and TRBJ1-1; 9 positions match TRBD1. J lost 11 bases, V lost 2 bases, and 3 bases had no gene match. This CDR3 region has 12 residues. Germline V gene sequence: CDR1 MNHEY, CDR2 SVGAGI. CDR3 region: CASSYRTGDAFF. The CDR3 DNA reads as TGTGCCAGCAGTTACAGGACAGGGGACGCTTTCTTT.